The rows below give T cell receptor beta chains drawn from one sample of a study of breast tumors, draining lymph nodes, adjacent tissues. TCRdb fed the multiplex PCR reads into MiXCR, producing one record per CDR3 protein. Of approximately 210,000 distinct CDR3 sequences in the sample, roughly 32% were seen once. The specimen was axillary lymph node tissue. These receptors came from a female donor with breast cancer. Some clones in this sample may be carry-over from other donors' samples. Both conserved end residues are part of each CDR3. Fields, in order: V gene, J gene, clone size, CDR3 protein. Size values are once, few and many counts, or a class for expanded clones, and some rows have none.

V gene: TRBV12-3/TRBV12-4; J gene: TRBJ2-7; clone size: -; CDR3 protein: CASSFLASSYEQYF
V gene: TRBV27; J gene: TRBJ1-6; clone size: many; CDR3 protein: CASSLSGGWEVSPLHF
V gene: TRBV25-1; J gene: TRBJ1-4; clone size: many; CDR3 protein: CASTGGREKLFF
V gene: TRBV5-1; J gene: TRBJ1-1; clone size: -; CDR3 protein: CASSLGRVNTEAFF
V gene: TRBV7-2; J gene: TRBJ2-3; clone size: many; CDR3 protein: CASSLEGRPTQYF
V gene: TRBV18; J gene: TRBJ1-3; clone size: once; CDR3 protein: CASSSGLAQFGNTIYF
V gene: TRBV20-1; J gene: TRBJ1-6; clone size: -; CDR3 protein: CSARSGRGIGSPLHF
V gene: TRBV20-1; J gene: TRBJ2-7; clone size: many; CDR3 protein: CSAVPGGPLSYEQYF
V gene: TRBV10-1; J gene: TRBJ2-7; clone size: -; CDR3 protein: CASSESGGRYEQYF
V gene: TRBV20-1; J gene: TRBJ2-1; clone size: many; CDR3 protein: CSARPSVGKREQFF
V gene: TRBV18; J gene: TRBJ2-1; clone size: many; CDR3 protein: CASSPQGGQLNEQFF
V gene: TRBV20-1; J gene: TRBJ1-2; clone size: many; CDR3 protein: CSARMSATGFSGYTF
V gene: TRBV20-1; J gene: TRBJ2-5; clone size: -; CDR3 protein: CSATAGGMGETQYF
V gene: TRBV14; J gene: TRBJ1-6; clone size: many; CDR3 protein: CASSFGLISPLHF
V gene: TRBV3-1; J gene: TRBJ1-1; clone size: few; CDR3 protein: CASSQEGRWQRF
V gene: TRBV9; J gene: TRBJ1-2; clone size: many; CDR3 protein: CASSEGFRDGNYGYTF
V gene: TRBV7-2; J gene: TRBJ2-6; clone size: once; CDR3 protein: CASSFTYSGANVLTF
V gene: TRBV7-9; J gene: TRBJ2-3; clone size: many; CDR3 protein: CASSLTPTDTQYF
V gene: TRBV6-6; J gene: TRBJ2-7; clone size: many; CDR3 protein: CASSYARGTYEQYF
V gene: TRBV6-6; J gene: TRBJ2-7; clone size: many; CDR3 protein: CASTSGIYEQYF
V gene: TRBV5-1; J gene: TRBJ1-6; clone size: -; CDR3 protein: CASSLRRGDGNSPLHF
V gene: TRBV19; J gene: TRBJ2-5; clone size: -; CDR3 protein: CASSGRETQYF
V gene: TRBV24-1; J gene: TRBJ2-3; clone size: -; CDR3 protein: CATSDLGTDTQYF
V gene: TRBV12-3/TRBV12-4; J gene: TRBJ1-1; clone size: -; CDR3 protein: CASSFRGLTEAFF
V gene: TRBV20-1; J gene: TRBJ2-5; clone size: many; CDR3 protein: CSATTSGRAETQYF
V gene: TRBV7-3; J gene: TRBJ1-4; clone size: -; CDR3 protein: CASGREGNTEADEKLFF
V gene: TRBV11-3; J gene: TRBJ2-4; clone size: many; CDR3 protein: CASSLESRQGFRNIQYF
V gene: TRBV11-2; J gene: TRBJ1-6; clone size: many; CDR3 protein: CASSHRGADSPLHF
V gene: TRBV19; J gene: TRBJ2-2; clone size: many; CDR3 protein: CASSKLGPSDTGELFF
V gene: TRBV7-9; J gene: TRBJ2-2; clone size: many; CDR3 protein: CASRGGGSGNTGELFF
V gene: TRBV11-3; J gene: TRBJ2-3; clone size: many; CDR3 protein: CASSLQGGATDTQYF
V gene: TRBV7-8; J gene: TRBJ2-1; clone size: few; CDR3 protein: CASSAWTVEQFF
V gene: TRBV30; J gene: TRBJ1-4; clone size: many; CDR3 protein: CAWSVILGPHEKLFF
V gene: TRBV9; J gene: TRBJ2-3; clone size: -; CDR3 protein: CASSVGPGGEQYF
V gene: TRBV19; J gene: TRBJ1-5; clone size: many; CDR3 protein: CASTTSSGGINQPQHF
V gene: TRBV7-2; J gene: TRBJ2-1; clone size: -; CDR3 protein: CASSLEVATHEQFF
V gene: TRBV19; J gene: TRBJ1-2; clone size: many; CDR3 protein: CASSIPTGRGYTF
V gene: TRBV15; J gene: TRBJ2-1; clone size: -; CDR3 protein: CATSRDRGGRANEQFF
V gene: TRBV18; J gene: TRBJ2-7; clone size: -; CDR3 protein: CASSPGTGPSYEQYF
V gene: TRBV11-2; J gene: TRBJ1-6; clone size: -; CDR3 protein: CASSTITGIDSPLHF
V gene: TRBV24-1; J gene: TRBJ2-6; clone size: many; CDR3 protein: CATSDQQGGAGANVLTF
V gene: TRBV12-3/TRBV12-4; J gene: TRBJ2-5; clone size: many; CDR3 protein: CASSFGLGQIAIGTQYF
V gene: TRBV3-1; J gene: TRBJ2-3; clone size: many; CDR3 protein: CASSRTDDTQYF
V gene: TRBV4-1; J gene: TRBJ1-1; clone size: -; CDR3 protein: CASSQGPQGISEAFF
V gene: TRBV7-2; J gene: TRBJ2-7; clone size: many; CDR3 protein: CASRLGASGYEQYF
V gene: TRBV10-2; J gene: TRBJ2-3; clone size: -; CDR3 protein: CASSDPILAGGSDTQYF
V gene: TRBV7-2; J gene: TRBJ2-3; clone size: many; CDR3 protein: CASSSRGRPTDTQYF
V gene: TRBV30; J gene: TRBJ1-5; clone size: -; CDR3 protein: CARSVSAARNQPRHF
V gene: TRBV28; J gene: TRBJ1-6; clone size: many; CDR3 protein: CASSLGPGQNNSPLHF
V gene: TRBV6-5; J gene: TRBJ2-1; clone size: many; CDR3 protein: CASSSGLAGVGNEQFF
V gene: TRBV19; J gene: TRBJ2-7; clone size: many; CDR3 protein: CASSRSQAYEQYF
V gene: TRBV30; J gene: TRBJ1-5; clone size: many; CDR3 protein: CAWSAGTLGDSNQPQHF
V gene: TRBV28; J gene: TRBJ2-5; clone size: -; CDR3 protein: CASRFSYQETQYF
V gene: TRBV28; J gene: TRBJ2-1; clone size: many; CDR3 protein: CASTGTGGSNEQFF
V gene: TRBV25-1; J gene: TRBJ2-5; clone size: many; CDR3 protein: CASSDERRPQETQYF
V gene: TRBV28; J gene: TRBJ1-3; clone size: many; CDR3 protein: CASSGGGTGGNTIYF
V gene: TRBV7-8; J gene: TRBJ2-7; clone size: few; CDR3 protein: CASSSDIRGLAGGREQYF
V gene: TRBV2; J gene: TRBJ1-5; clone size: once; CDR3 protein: CASSESETTGQPQHF
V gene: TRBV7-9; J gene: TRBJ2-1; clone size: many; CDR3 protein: CASSLERSSYNEQFF
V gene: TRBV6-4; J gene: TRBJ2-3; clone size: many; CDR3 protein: CASSGERGDTQYF